Below, 2 T cell receptor beta chains from the same sample are listed, as sequenced in a study of T-cell reconstitution after alpha-beta-depleted transplantation in children. Preparation of the TCRbeta library involved a method that used unique molecular identifiers. One entry per CDR3 protein results from TCRdb running MiXCR on the PCR reads. In the table there are 700,000 to 850,000 distinct CDR3 sequences, 16% of which are singletons. The sample here was PBMCs, mostly from graft donor cells, taken 360 days after TCRalphabeta/CD19-depleted stem cell transplant. The source of these receptors is a male patient younger than 18 who had a stem cell transplant for acute lymphoblastic leukemia, so the T cells may come from the graft donor.

The V call is TRBV5-1, the J call TRBJ2-3, with 11 nucleotides matching TRBD2. Trimming at V came to 0 bases and at J to 8 bases, leaving 11 bases not matched to a gene. CDR1 is SGHRS, CDR2 YFSETQ, per germline. The CDR3 runs 17 residues. CDR3: CASSLVLAGVGDGTQYF. The CDR3 DNA reads TGCGCCAGCAGCTTGGTACTAGCGGGAGTCGGAGATGGTACGCAGTATTTT.

In this sample, this clonotype turned up a few times. This chain uses TRBV7-8 with TRBJ2-2, with TRBD2 identical over 10 bases. The CDR3 length is 16 residues. CDR1 and CDR2 (germline): SGHVS, FQNEAQ. Losses at the gene ends were 5 bases for V and 4 bases for J; bases not matched to a gene: 7. The CDR3 bases are TGTGCCAGCAGCGCTTTAGCGGGAGGCCCCACCGGGGAGCTGTTTTTT. Protein: CASSALAGGPTGELFF. The variable domain in full, completed from reference TRBV7-8 and TRBJ2-2, reads GAGVSQSPRYKVAKRGQDVALRCDPISGHVSLFWYQQALGQGPEFLTYFQNEAQLDKSGLPSDRFFAERPEGSVSTLKIQRTQQEDSAVYLCASSALAGGPTGELFFGEGSRLTVL.